This TCR beta chain was found in a study of cytomegalovirus exposure and HLA in healthy donors. Study information: Assignment to the Caucasian-associated ancestry cluster applied to approximately 79% of the approximately 400 genotyped donors.

PCR was performed using 60 Vbeta and 13 Jbeta primers. Assay: immunoSEQ multiplex PCR; the TCRdb copy retains only in-frame clones and omits some. Of 30,000 to 40,000 clones in the sample, 44% were seen once. The CDR3 is 15 residues long. Per the germline V gene, CDR1 is LNHDA and CDR2 is SQIVND (reference sequence). After removal of 5 bases from V and 2 bases from J, the junction contained 5 bases not matched to a gene. Notes on the study in general: For presence/absence analyses, sequencing depth was assumed to be roughly uniform across donors.

In the case of this clone: No antigen is known for it.

The V gene is TRBV19, the J gene TRBJ2-3; 9 bases fit TRBD2. The receptor was derived from a woman aged 45-65 years in good health and CMV-seronegative. Sequencing used PBMCs. The CDR3 sequence is CASSGRLADTDTQYF. The CDR3 nucleotides read TGTGCCAGTAGTGGGAGACTAGCGGACACAGATACGCAGTATTTT.